The clone carrying this TCR beta chain appeared once. The antigen is undetermined. This sample is drawn from a study of OX40 agonist ivuxolimab in advanced cancers. In the study overall: Dose-escalation subjects each had hepatocellular carcinoma, melanoma, renal cell or head and neck cancer. Having had anti-PD-1, anti-PD-L1 or anti-CTLA-4 therapy before was allowed, and over 35% had some. Patients achieving partial responses numbered three: one hepatocellular carcinoma case and two cutaneous melanoma cases. Study observations and caveats: Fewer expanded clones were found on average in CD4+ than in CD8+ T cells.

This CDR3 region has 13 residues. The V end lost 1 base, the J end lost 4 bases, and 10 bases lay between the germline ends. Per germline, CDR1 GTSNPN and CDR2 SVGIG (reference sequence). Sequencing used immunoSEQ multiplex PCR; TCRdb keeps in-frame clones, though not all of them. The table has around 70,000 clones, less than 90% seen once. The chain joins TRBV30 to TRBJ1-2; no reliable D call. The sequencing here drew on CD4+ or CD8+ T cells sorted from blood, taken in a trial of the OX40 agonist ivuxolimab. The receptor was isolated from an adult with an advanced solid tumor such as melanoma, head and neck, liver or kidney cancer. CDR3 loop: CAWSGYGGYGYTF. The CDR3 coding sequence is TGTGCCTGGAGTGGTTACGGAGGCTATGGCTACACCTTC.